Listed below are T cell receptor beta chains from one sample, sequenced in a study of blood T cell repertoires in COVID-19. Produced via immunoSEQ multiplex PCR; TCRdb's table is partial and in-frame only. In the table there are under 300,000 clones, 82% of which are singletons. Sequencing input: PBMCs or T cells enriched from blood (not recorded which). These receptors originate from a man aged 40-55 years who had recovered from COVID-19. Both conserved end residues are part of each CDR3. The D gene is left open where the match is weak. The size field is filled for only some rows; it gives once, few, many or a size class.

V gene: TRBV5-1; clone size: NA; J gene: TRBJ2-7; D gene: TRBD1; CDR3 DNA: TGCGCCAGCTCCAGCGGGGACAGGGGGCGCGAGCAGTACTTC; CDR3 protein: CASSSGDRGREQYF
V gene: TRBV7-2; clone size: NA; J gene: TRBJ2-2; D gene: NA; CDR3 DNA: TGTGCCAGCAGCCCCTCCGGGACTAACACCGGGGAGCTGTTTTTT; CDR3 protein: CASSPSGTNTGELFF
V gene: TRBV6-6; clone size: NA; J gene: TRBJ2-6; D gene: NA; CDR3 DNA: TGTGCCAGCAGTCCTCTGCGGAGAAACTCTGGGGCCAACGTCCTGACTTTC; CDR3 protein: CASSPLRRNSGANVLTF
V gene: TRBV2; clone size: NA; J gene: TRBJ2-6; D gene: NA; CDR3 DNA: TGTGCCGGGGCTTTGGAGTCTGGGGCCAACGTCCTGACTTTC; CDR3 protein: CAGALESGANVLTF
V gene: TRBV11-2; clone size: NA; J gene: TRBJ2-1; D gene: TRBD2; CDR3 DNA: TGTGCCAGCAGCTCCCAATTAGCGGGAAGGCGGCAGTTCTTC; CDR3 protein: CASSSQLAGRRQFF
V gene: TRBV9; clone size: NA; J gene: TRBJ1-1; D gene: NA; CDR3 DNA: TGTGCCAGCAGCACAGGTGGGGGGAAATCAACTGAAGCTTTCTTT; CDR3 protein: CASSTGGGKSTEAFF
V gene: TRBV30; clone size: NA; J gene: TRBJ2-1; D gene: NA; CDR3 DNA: TGTGCCTCAACAAGGGGCAGCAGGGAGCAGTTCTTC; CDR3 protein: CASTRGSREQFF
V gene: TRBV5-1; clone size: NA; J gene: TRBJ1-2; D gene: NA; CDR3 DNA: TGCGCCAGCAGCTACTACCGGGAGGAGGATGGCTACACCTTC; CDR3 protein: CASSYYREEDGYTF
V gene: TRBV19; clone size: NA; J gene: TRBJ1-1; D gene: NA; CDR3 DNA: TGTGCCAGTACGCCGGGGAGACGGACTGAAGCTTTCTTT; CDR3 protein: CASTPGRRTEAFF
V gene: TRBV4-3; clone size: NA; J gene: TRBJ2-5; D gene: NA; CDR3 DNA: TGCGCCAGCAGCCAAGATGCAGGCAGGGTGGAGACCCAGTACTTC; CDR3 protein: CASSQDAGRVETQYF
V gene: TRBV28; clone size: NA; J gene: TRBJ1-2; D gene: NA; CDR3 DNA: TGTGCCAGCAGTTTGGGGGGGACCTCCCTCTATGGCTACACCTTC; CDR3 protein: CASSLGGTSLYGYTF
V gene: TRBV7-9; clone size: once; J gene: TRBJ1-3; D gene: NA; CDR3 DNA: TGTGCCAGCAGCTTAGCGCTAGGCAGGGCCCTCTCTGGAAACACCATATATTTT; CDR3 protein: CASSLALGRALSGNTIYF
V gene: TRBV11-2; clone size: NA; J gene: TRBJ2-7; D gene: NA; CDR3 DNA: TGTGCCAGCAGCCCGGGAGACGGAATTTACGAGCAGTACTTC; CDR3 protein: CASSPGDGIYEQYF
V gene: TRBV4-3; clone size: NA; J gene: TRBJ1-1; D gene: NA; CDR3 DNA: TGCGCCAGCAGCCAAGACGGGACTGAAGCTTTCTTT; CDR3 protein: CASSQDGTEAFF
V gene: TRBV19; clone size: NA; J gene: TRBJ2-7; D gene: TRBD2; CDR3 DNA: TGTGCCAGTAAACTCCGCGGGAGCTACGAGCAGTACTTC; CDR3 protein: CASKLRGSYEQYF
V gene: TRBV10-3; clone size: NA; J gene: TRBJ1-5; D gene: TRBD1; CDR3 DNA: TGTGCCATCAGGGACAGGGGAGATCAGCCCCAGCATTTT; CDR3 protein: CAIRDRGDQPQHF
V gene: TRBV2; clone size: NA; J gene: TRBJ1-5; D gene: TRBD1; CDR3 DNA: TGTGCCAGCAGTGAAGAGGCAGGGGGTGGATATCAGCCCCAGCATTTT; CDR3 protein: CASSEEAGGGYQPQHF
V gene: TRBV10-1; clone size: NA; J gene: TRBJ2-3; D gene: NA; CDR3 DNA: TGCGCCAGCTCGCGAGTGGTAGCGACAGATACGCAGTATTTT; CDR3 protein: CASSRVVATDTQYF
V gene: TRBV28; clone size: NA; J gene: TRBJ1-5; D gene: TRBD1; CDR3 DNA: TGTGCCAGCAGCCTAGTACAGGGGAGGCAGCCCCAGCATTTT; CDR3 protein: CASSLVQGRQPQHF
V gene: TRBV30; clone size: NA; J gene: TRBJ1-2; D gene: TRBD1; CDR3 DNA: TGTGCCTTAAGCCTAGGACAGGGGGCGAATGGCTACACCTTC; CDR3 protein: CALSLGQGANGYTF
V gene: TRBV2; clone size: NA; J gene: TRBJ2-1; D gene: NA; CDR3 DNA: TGTGCCAGCAGTGAAGCTAATCCGAGGAGCTCCTACAATGAGCAGTTCTTC; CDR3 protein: CASSEANPRSSYNEQFF
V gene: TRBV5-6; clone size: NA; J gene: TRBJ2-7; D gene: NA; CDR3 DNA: TGTGCCAGCAGCTTCCGCAGGGGCTATTCCTACGAGCAGTACTTC; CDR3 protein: CASSFRRGYSYEQYF
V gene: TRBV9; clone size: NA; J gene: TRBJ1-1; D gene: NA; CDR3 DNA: TGTGCCAGCAGCTCCCACCACCGGGAGATTGAAGCTTTCTTT; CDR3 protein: CASSSHHREIEAFF
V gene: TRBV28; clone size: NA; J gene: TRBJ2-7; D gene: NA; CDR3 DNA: TGTGCCAGCAGTTCCCGGGGTTACTGGGTGTACGAGCAGTACTTC; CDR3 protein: CASSSRGYWVYEQYF
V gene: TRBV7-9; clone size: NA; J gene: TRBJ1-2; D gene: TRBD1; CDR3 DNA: TGTGCCAGCAGCTCCCCCCCGGGACAGGGAGGATACTATGGCTACACCTTC; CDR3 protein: CASSSPPGQGGYYGYTF
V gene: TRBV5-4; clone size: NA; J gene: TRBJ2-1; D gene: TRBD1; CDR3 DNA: TGTGCCAGCAGCCGTGCCGGGACAGACAATGAGCAGTTCTTC; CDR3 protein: CASSRAGTDNEQFF
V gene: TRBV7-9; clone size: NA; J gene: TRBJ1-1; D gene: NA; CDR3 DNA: TGTGCCAGCAGCTTAGAGGCAGGATGGACTGAAGCTTTCTTT; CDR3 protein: CASSLEAGWTEAFF
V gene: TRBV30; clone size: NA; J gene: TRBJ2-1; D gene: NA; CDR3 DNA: TGTGCCTGGGGTGCTTCAATACAGGGTTATGAGCAGTTCTTC; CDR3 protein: CAWGASIQGYEQFF
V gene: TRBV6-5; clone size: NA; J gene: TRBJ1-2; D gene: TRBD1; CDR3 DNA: TGTGCCAGCAGTCGGGACAGGGGGCCTTCGAGTGGCTACACCTTC; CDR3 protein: CASSRDRGPSSGYTF
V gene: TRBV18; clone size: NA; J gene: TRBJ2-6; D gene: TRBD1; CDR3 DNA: TGTGCCAGCTCAAGGGGACAGGGTTATGGGGCCAACGTCCTGACTTTC; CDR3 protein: CASSRGQGYGANVLTF
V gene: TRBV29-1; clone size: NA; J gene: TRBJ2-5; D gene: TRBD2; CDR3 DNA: TGCAGCGTGCGGCTAGCGGGATCACAAGAGACCCAGTACTTC; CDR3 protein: CSVRLAGSQETQYF
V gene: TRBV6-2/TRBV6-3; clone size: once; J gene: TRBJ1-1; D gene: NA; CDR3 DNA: TGTGCCAGCAGTTACAACCAGGGTTTTACTGAAGCTTTCTTT; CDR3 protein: CASSYNQGFTEAFF
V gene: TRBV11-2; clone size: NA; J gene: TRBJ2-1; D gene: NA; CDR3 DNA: TGTGCCAGCAGCTTAGTGTGGGCAGGGTCATACTACAATGAGCAGTTCTTC; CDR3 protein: CASSLVWAGSYYNEQFF
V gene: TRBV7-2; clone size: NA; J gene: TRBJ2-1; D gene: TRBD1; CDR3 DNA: TGTGCCAGCAGCTTGGGTGGGACAGGGTACAATGAGCAGTTCTTC; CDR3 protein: CASSLGGTGYNEQFF
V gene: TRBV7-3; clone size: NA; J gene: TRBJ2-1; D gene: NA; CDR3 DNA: TGTGCCAGCAGCTTCGGAGGCGGAGAGCAGTTCTTC; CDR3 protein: CASSFGGGEQFF
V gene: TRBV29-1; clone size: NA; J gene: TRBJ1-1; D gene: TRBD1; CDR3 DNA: TGCAGCGTTGGTCTCCCGACAGGGGGAACTGAAGCTTTCTTT; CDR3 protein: CSVGLPTGGTEAFF
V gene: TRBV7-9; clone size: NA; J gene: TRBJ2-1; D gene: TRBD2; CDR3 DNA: TGTGCCAGCAGCTTAGGTAGCGGGGGGTACAATGAGCAGTTCTTC; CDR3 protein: CASSLGSGGYNEQFF
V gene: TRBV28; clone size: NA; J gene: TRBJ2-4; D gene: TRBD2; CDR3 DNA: TGTGCCAGCAGGCGGGAGCAAAGTCAGTACTTC; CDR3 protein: CASRREQSQYF
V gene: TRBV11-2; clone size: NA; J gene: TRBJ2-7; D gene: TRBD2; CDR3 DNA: TGTGCCAGCAGCTTACAAGCGGGAAACGGTGGGCAGTACTTC; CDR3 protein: CASSLQAGNGGQYF
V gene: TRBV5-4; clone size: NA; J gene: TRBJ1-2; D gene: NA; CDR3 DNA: TGTGCCAGCAGCTTGGAAAGACAGTCCTATGGCTACACCTTC; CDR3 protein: CASSLERQSYGYTF
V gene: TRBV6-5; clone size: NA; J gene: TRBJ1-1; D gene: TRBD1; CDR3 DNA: TGTGCCAGCAGTTCTACAGGGGCCACTGAAGCTTTCTTT; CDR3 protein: CASSSTGATEAFF
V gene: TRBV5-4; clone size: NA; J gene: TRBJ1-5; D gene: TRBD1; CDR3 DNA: TGTGCCAGCAGCGCGGGACAGGGCAATCAGCCCCAGCATTTT; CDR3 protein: CASSAGQGNQPQHF
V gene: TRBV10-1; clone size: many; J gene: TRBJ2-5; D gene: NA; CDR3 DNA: TGCGCCAGCAGTGAGTCTATGGAGACCCAGTACTTC; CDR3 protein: CASSESMETQYF
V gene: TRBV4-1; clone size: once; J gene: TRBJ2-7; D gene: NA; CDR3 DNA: TGCGCCAGCAGCCGGCGGGCGGACTATATGACCTACGAGCAGTACTTC; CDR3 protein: CASSRRADYMTYEQYF
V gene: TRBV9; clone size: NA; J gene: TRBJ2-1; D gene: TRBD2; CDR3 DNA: TGTGCCAGCAGTACAACTAGCGGTTCCTACAATGAGCAGTTCTTC; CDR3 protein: CASSTTSGSYNEQFF
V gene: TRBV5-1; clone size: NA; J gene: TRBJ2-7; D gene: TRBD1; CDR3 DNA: TGCGCCAGCAGCTCCCAGGGGGCGCACGACGAGCAGTACTTC; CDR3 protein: CASSSQGAHDEQYF
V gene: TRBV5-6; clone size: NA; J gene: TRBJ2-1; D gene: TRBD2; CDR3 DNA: TGTGCCAGCAGCTCCGGACTAGCGGGACTCAATGAGCAGTTCTTC; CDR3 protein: CASSSGLAGLNEQFF